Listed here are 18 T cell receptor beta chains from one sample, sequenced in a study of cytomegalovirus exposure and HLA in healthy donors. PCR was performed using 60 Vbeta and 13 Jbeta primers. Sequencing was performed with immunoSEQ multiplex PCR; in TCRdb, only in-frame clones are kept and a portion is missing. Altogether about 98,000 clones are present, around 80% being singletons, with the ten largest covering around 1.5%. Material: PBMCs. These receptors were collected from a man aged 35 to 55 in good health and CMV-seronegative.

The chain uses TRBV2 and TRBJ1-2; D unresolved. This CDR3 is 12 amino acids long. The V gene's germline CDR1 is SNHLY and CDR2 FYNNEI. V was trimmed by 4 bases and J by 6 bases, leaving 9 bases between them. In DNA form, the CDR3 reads TGTGCCAGCAGTGCGGGATCCGATGGCTACACCTTC. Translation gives CASSAGSDGYTF.

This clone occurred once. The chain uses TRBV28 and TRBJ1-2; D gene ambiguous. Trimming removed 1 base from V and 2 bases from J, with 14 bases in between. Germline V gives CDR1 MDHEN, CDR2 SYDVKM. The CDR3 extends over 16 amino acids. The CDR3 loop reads CASSLSRKWANYGYTF. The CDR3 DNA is TGTGCCAGCAGTTTATCTCGGAAATGGGCGAACTATGGCTACACCTTC.

CDR3 residues: CASKKDNANTGELFF. The DNA for the CDR3 is TGTGCCAGCAAAAAGGACAACGCGAACACCGGGGAGCTGTTTTTT. V usage is TRBV9 and J usage is TRBJ2-2, with D maybe TRBD1 (5 bases). The CDR3 is 15 residues long. CDR1 and CDR2 from the germline V gene are SGDLS and YYNGEE. With 6 bases removed from V and 0 bases from J, the gap between germline ends came to 12 bases.

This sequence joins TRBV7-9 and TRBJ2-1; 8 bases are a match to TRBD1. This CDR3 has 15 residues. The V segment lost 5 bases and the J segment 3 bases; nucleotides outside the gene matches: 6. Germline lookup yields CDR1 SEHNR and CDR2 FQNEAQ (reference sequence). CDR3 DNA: TGTGCCAGCAGCCCCGGACAGGGTGACTACAATGAGCAGTTCTTC. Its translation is CASSPGQGDYNEQFF.

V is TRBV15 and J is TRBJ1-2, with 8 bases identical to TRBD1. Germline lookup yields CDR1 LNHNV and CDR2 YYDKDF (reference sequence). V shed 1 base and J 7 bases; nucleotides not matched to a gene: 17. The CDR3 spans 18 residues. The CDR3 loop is CATSRAPGQAPGDGGYTF. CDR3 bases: TGTGCCACCAGCAGAGCTCCGGGACAGGCGCCCGGGGATGGTGGCTACACCTTC.

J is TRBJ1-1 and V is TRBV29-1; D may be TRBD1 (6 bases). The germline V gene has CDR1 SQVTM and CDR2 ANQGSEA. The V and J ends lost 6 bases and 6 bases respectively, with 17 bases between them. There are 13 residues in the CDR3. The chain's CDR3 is CSVLTGMGPEAFF. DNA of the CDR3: TGCAGCGTCCTTACAGGGATGGGCCCTGAAGCTTTCTTT.

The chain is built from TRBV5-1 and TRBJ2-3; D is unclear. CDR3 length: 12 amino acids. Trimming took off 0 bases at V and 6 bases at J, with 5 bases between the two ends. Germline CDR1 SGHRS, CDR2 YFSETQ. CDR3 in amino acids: CASSLEADTQYF. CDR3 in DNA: TGCGCCAGCAGCTTGGAAGCGGATACGCAGTATTTT.

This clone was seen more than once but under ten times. DNA for the CDR3: TGCGCCAGCAGCCTAGGGACTAGCGGGGGTAAAGAGACCCAGTACTTC. Translation: CASSLGTSGGKETQYF. The V call is TRBV5-1, the J call TRBJ2-5; 14 bases match TRBD2. V dropped 4 bases and J dropped 3; count of bases not matched to a gene: 5. The V gene's germline CDR1 is SGHRS and CDR2 YFSETQ. This CDR3 region has 16 residues.

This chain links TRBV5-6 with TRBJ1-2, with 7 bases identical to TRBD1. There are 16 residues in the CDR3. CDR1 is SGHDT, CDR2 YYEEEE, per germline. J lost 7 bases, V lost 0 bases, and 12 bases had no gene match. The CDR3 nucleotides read TGTGCCAGCAGCTTGGGGGGGGCCGACAGGGCAGCTGGCTACACCTTC. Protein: CASSLGGADRAAGYTF.

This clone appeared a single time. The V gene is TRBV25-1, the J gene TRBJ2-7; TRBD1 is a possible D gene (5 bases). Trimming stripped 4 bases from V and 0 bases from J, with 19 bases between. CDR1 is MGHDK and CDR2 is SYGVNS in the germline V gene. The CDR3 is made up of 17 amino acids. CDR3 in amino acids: CASSGPLGRVNSYEQYF. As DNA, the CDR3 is TGTGCCAGCAGTGGCCCCCTTGGCAGGGTCAACTCCTACGAGCAGTACTTC.

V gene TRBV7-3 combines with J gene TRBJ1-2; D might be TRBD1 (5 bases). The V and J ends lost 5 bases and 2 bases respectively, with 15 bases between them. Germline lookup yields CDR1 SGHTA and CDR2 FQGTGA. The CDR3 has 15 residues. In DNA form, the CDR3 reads TGTGCCAGCAGCCCCCAACCGGGACTGAACTATGGCTACACCTTC. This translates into CASSPQPGLNYGYTF. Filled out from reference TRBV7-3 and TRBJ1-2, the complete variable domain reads GAGVSQTPSNKVTEKGKYVELRCDPISGHTALYWYRQSLGQGPEFLIYFQGTGAADDSGLPNDRFFAVRPEGSVSTLKIQRTERGDSAVYLCASSPQPGLNYGYTFGSGTRLTVV.

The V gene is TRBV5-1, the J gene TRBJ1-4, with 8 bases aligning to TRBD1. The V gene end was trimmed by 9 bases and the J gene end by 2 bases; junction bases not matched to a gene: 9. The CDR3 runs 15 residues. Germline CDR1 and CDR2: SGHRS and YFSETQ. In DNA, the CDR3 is TGCGCCACCAAGACAGGGGAGATCACTAATGAAAAACTGTTTTTT. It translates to CATKTGEITNEKLFF.

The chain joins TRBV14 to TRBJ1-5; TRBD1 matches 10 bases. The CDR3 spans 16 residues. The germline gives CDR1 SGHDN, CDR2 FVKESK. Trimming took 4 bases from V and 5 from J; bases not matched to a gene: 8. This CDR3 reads CASSPGTGATDQPQHF. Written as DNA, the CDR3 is TGTGCCAGCAGCCCGGGGACAGGGGCTACCGATCAGCCCCAGCATTTT.

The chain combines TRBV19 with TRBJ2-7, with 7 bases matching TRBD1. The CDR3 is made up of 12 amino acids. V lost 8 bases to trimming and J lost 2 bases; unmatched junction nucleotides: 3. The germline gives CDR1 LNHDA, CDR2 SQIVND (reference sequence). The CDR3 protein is CASGQAPYEQYF. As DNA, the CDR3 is TGTGCCAGTGGACAGGCACCCTACGAGCAGTACTTC.

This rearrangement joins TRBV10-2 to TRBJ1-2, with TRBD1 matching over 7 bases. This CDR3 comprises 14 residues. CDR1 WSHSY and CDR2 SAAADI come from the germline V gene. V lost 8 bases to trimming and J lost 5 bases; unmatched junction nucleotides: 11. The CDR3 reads CASQRTGGSYGYTF. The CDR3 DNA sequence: TGCGCCAGCCAGAGGACAGGCGGTTCATATGGCTACACCTTC.

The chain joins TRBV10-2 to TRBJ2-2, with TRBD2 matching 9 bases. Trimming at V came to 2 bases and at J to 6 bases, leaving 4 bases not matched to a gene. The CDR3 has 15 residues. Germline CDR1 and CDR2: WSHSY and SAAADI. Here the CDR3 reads CASSEGGGVSGELFF. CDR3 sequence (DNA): TGCGCCAGCAGTGAGGGCGGGGGGGTTTCCGGGGAGCTGTTTTTT.

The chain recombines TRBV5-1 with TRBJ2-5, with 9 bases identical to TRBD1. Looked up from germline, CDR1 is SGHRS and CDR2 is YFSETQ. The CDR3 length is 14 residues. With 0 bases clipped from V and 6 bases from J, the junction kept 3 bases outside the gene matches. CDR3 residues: CASSLGQGGKTQYF. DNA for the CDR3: TGCGCCAGCAGCTTGGGACAGGGGGGTAAGACCCAGTACTTC.

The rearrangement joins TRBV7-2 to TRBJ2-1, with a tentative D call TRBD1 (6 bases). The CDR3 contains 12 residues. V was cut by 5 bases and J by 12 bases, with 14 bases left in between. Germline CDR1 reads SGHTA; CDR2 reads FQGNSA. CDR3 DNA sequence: TGTGCCAGCAGCATCGGGACATGTGGGCAGTTCTTC. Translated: CASSIGTCGQFF.